This TCR beta chain was sequenced during a study of T-cell memory formation after mild COVID-19. The study, taken as a whole, reports: Researchers could not confirm that second-wave clones peaking on day 37 targeted SARS-CoV-2.

TCRdb redid the calling of the 5' RACE reads with MiXCR, one entry per CDR3 protein. The top ten clones hold 21% of a sample with some 300,000 distinct CDR3 sequences, around 20% of them seen once. V was clipped by 2 bases and J by 4 bases; unmatched bases: 5. The CDR3 covers 15 residues. From germline, CDR1 is MDHEN and CDR2 SYDVKM. A few counts support this clonotype. Its antigen is still unknown. The sequence derives from a man between 18 and 35 years old who had mild COVID-19 (a few samples of this study predate the infection). Cell type and time point are not known. The V gene is TRBV28, the J gene TRBJ1-1, with 9 bases that match TRBD1. The source material was PBMCs or a T cell subset sorted from them (not recorded which). CDR3 amino acids: CASSLAGTGTTEAFF. CDR3 nucleotide sequence: TGTGCCAGCAGTTTAGCCGGGACAGGGACCACTGAAGCTTTCTTT. The full variable domain, rest sourced from reference TRBV28 and TRBJ1-1, is DVKVTQSSRYLVKRTGEKVFLECVQDMDHENMFWYRQDPGLGLRLIYFSYDVKMKEKGDIPEGYSVSREKKERFSLILESASTNQTSMYLCASSLAGTGTTEAFFGQGTRLTVV.